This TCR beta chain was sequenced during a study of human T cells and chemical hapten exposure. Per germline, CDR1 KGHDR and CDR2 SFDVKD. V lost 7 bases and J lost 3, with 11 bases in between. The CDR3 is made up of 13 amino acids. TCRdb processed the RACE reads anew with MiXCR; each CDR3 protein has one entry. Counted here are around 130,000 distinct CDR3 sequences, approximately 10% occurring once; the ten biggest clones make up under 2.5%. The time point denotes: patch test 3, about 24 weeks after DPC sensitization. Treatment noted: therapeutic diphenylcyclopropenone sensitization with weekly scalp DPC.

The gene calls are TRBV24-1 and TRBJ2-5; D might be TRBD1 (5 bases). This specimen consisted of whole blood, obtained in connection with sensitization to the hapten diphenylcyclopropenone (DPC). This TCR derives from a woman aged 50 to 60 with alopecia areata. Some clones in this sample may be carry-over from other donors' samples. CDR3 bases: TGTGCCACCAGAAGGGGTTCCGAAGAGACCCAGTACTTC. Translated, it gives CATRRGSEETQYF.